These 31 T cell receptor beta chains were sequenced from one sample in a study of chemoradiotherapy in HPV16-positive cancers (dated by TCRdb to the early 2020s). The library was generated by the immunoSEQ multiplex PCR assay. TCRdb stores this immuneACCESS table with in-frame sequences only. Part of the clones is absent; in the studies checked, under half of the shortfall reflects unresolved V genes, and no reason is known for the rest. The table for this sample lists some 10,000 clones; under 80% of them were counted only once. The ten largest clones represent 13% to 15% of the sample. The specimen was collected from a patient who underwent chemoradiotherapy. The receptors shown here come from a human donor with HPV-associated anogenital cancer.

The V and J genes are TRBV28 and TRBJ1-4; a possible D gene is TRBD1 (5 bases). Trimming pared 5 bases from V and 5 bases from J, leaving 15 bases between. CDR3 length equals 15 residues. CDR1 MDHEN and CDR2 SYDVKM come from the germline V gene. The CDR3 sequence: CASSPSGGGNEKLFF. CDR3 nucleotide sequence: TGTGCCAGCAGTCCCTCTGGGGGGGGAAATGAAAAACTGTTTTTT.

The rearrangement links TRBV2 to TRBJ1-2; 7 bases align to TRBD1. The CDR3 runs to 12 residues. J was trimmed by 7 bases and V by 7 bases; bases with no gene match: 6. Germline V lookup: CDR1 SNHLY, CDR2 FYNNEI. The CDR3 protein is CASTGGLGGYTF. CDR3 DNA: TGTGCCAGCACAGGGGGGTTGGGTGGCTACACCTTC. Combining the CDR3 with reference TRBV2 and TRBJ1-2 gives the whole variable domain EPEVTQTPSHQVTQMGQEVILRCVPISNHLYFYWYRQILGQKVEFLVSFYNNEISEKSEIFDDQFSVERPDGSNFTLKIRSTKLEDSAMYFCASTGGLGGYTFGSGTRLTVV.

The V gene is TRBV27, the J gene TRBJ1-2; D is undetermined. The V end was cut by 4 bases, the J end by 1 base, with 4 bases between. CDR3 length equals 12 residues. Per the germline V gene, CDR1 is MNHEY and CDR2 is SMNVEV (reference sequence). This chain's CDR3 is CASSSSNYGYTF. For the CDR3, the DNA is TGTGCCAGCAGTTCCAGTAACTATGGCTACACCTTC.

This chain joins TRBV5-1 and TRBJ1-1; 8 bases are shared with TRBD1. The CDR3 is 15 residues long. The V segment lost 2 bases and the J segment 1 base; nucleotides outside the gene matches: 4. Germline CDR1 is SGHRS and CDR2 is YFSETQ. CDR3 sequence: CASSLQGEGNTEAFF. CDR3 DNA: TGCGCCAGCAGCTTACAGGGGGAGGGGAACACTGAAGCTTTCTTT.

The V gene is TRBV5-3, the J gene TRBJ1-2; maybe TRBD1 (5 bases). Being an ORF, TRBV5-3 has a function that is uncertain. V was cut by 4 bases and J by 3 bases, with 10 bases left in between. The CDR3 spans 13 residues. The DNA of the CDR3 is TGTGCCAGAAGCGTTGAGGGGCACTATGGCTACACCTTC. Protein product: CARSVEGHYGYTF.

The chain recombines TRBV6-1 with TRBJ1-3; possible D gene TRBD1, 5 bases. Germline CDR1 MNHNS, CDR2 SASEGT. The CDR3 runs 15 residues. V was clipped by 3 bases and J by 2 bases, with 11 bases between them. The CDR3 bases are TGTGCCAGCAGTGAGGGGGGAAACCCTGGAAACACCATATATTTT. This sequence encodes CASSEGGNPGNTIYF.

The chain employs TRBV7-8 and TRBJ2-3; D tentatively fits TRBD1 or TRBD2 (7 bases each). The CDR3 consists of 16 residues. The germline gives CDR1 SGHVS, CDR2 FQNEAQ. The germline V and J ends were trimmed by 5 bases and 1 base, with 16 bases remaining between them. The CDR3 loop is CASSPQGGAGTDTQYF. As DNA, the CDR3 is TGTGCCAGCAGCCCCCAGGGGGGGGCGGGCACAGATACGCAGTATTTT.

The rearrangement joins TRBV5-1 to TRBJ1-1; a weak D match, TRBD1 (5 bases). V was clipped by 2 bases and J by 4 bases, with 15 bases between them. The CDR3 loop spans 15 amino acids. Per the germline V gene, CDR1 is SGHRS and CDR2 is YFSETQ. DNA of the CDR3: TGCGCCAGCAGCTTAATTCCAGGGTCGGGCACTGAAGCTTTCTTT. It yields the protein CASSLIPGSGTEAFF.

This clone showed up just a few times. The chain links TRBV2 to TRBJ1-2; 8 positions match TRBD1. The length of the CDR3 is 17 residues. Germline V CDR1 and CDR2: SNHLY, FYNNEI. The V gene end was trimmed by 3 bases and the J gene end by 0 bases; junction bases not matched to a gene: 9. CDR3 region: CASSDYRGAKANYGYTF. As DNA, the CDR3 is TGTGCCAGCAGTGATTACAGGGGGGCAAAAGCTAACTATGGCTACACCTTC.

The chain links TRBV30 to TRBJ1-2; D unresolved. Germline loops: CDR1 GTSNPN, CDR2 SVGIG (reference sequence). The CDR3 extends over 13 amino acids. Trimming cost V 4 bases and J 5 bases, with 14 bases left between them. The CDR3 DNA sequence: TGTGCCTGGACACCGCAAAACGGGTATGGCTACACCTTC. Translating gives CAWTPQNGYGYTF. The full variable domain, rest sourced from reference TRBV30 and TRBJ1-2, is SQTIHQWPATLVQPVGSPLSLECTVEGTSNPNLYWYRQAAGRGLQLLFYSVGIGQISSEVPQNLSASRPQDRQFILSSKKLLLSDSGFYLCAWTPQNGYGYTFGSGTRLTVV.

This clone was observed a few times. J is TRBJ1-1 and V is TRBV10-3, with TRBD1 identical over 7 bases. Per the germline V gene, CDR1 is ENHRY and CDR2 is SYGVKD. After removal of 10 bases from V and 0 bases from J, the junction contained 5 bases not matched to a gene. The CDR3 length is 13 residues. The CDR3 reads CATTGALNTEAFF. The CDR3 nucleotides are TGTGCCACTACAGGGGCCTTGAACACTGAAGCTTTCTTT.

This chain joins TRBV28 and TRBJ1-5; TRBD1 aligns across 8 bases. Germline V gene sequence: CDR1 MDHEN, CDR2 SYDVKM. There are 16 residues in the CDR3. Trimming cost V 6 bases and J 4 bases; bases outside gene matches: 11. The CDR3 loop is CASRQPGQGDNQPQHF. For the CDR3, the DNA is TGTGCCAGCAGACAGCCCGGACAGGGTGATAATCAGCCCCAGCATTTT.

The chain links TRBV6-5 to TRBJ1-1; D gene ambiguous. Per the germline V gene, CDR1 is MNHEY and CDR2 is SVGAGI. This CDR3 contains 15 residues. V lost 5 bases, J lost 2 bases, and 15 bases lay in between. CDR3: CASSREMTPNTEAFF. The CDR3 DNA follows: TGTGCCAGCAGTCGTGAAATGACACCAAACACTGAAGCTTTCTTT.

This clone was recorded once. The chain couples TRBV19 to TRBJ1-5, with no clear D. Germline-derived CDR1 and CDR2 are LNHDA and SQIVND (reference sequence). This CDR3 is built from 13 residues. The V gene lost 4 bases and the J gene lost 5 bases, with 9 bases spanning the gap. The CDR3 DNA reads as TGTGCCAGTAGTACCCAGGCAGATCAGCCCCAGCATTTT. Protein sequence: CASSTQADQPQHF.

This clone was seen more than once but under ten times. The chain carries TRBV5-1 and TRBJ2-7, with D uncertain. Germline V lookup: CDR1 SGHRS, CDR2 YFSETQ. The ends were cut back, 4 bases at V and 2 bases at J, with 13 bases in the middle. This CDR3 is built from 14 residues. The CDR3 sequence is CASSVPDGTYEQYF. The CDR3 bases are TGCGCCAGCAGCGTTCCGGACGGAACCTACGAGCAGTACTTC.

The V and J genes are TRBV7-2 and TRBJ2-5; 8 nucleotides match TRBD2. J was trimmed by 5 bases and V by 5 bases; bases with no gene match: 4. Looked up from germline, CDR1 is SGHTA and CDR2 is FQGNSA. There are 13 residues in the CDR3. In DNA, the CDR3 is TGTGCCAGCAGCGAAGCGGGGGCGGAGACCCAGTACTTC. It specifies CASSEAGAETQYF.

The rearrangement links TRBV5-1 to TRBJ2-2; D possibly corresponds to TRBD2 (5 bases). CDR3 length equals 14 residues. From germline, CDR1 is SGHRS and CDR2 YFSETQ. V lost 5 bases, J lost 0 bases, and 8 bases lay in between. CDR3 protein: CASRSGSNTGELFF. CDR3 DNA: TGCGCCAGCAGGAGCGGTTCGAACACCGGGGAGCTGTTTTTT. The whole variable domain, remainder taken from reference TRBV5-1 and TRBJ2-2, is KAGVTQTPRYLIKTRGQQVTLSCSPISGHRSVSWYQQTPGQGLQFLFEYFSETQRNKGNFPGRFSGRQFSNSRSEMNVSTLELGDSALYLCASRSGSNTGELFFGEGSRLTVL.

CDR3 sequence: CASSVNGWGTDTQYF. The CDR3 nucleotides are TGTGCCAGCAGCGTAAACGGCTGGGGCACAGATACGCAGTATTTT. V is TRBV9 and J is TRBJ2-3; no definite D call. Germline values: CDR1 SGDLS, CDR2 YYNGEE. Trimming took 1 base from V and 1 from J, leaving 10 bases between them. The CDR3 covers 15 residues.

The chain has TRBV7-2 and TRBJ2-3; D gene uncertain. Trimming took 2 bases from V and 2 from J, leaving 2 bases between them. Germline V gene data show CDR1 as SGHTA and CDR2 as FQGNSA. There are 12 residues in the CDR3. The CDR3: CASSLPTDTQYF. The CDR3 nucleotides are TGTGCCAGCAGCTTACCCACAGATACGCAGTATTTT. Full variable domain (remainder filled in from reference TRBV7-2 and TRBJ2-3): GAGVSQSPSNKVTEKGKDVELRCDPISGHTALYWYRQSLGQGLEFLIYFQGNSAPDKSGLPSDRFSAERTGGSVSTLTIQRTQQEDSAVYLCASSLPTDTQYFGPGTRLTVL.

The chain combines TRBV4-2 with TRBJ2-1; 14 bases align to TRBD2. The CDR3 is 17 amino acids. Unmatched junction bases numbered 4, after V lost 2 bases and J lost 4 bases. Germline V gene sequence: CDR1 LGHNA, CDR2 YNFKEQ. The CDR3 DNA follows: TGTGCCAGCAGCCAACGTGGACTAGCGGGGGGTTACAATGAGCAGTTCTTC. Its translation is CASSQRGLAGGYNEQFF.

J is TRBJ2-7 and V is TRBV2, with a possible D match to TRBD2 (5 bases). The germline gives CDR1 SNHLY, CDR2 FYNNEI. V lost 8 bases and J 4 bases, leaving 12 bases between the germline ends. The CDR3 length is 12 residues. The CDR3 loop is CASGVGRYEQYF. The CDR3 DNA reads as TGTGCCAGCGGGGTGGGGAGATACGAGCAGTACTTC. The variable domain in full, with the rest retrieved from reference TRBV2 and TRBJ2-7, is EPEVTQTPSHQVTQMGQEVILRCVPISNHLYFYWYRQILGQKVEFLVSFYNNEISEKSEIFDDQFSVERPDGSNFTLKIRSTKLEDSAMYFCASGVGRYEQYFGPGTRLTVT.

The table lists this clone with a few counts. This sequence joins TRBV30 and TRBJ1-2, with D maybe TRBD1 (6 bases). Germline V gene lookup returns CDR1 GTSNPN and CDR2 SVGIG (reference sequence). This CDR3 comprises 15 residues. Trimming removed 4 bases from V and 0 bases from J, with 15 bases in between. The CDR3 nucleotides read TGTGCCTGGATTCGTTACAGGGCACCTAACTATGGCTACACCTTC. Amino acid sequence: CAWIRYRAPNYGYTF.

Here the CDR3 DNA reads TGTGCCAGCTCACCAAGGACAAGCTCTGGAAACACCATATATTTT. Translating gives CASSPRTSSGNTIYF. The gene calls are TRBV18 and TRBJ1-3; possible D gene TRBD1, 5 bases. V was cut by 2 bases and J by 0 bases, with 8 bases left in between. Germline assignment: CDR1 KGHSH and CDR2 LQKENI. This CDR3 contains 15 residues.

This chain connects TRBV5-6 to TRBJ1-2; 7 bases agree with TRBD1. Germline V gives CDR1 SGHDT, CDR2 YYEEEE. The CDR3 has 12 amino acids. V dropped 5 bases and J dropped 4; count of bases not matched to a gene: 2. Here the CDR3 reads CASRRGPYGYTF. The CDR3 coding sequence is TGTGCCAGCAGAAGGGGGCCCTATGGCTACACCTTC. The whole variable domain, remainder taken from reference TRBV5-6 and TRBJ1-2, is DAGVTQSPTHLIKTRGQQVTLRCSPKSGHDTVSWYQQALGQGPQFIFQYYEEEERQRGNFPDRFSGHQFPNYSSELNVNALLLGDSALYLCASRRGPYGYTFGSGTRLTVV.

The CDR3, as DNA: TGTGCCAGCAGTCCGCAGGGTCTCGGAGGCTACACCTTC. Protein: CASSPQGLGGYTF. V gene TRBV27 combines with J gene TRBJ1-2, with TRBD1 as a possible D gene (5 bases). CDR1 and CDR2 from the germline V gene are MNHEY and SMNVEV (reference sequence). There are 13 residues in the CDR3. V lost 5 bases, J lost 8 bases, and 15 bases lay in between.

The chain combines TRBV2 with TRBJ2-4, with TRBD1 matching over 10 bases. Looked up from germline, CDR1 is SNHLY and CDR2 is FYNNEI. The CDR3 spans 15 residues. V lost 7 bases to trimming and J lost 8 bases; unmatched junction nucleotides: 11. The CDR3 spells CASTTDRGRGDIQYF. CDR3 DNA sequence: TGTGCCAGCACTACAGACAGGGGGCGCGGGGACATTCAGTACTTC.

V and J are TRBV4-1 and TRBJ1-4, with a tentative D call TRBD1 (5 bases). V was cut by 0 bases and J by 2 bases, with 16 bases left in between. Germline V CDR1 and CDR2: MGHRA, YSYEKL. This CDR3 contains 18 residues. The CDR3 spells CASSQDHGGLRTNEKLFF. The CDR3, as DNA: TGCGCCAGCAGCCAAGATCACGGGGGATTAAGGACTAATGAAAAACTGTTTTTT.

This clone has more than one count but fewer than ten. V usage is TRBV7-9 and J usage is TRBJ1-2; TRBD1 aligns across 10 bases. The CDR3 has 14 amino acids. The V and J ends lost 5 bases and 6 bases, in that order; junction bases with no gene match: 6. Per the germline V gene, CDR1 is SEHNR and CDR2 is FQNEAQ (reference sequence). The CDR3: CASSQRTGGDGYTF. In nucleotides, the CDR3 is TGTGCCAGCAGCCAAAGGACAGGGGGAGATGGCTACACCTTC.

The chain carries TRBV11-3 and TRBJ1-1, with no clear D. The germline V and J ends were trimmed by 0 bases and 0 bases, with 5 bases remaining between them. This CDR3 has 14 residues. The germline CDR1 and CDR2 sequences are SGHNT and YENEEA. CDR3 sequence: CASSLDAMNTEAFF. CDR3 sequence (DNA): TGTGCCAGCAGCTTAGACGCCATGAACACTGAAGCTTTCTTT.

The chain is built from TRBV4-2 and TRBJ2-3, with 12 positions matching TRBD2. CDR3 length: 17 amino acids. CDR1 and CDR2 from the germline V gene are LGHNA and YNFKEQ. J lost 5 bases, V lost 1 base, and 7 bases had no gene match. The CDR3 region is CASSQGLAGVGEDTQYF. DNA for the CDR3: TGTGCCAGCAGCCAAGGACTAGCGGGGGTTGGTGAAGATACGCAGTATTTT.

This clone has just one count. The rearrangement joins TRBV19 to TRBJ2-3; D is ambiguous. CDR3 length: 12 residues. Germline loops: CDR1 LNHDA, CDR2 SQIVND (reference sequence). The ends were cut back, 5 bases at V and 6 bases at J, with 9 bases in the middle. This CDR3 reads CASSVPRDTQYF. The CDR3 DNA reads TGTGCCAGTAGTGTCCCGCGGGATACGCAGTATTTT.